A single sample is the source of the 18 T cell receptor beta chains below, sequenced in a study of control samples from healthy donors and cancer patients (TCRdb year 2020). Libraries came from the immunoSEQ multiplex PCR assay. In TCRdb, the immuneACCESS table is reduced to in-frame sequences with V and J assigned. These tables do not hold every clone; where another copy was compared, an unresolved V gene accounts for under half, and the others remain unexplained. The sample data list over 150,000 clones, and approximately 92% of these were observed just once. The ten most abundant clones make up almost 1.5% of the sample. The specimen sequenced was blood. All receptors derive from a young man in good health.

The chain couples TRBV10-3 to TRBJ2-1; possibly TRBD1 for D (6 bases). The germline CDR1 and CDR2 sequences are ENHRY and SYGVKD. V was pared by 4 bases and J by 8 bases, with 18 bases between. CDR3 length: 15 amino acids. The chain's CDR3 is CAISATGQGRDEQFF. The CDR3 region has the DNA TGTGCCATCAGTGCTACAGGGCAGGGAAGAGATGAGCAGTTCTTC.

This chain connects TRBV7-9 to TRBJ1-4; 9 bases fit TRBD1. The CDR3 is made up of 16 amino acids. CDR1 and CDR2 (germline): SEHNR, FQNEAQ (reference sequence). The V segment lost 5 bases and the J segment 4 bases; nucleotides outside the gene matches: 8. CDR3 DNA sequence: TGTGCCAGCAGCGCGCAAACAGGGGGCCTTAATGAAAAACTGTTTTTT. Translating it yields CASSAQTGGLNEKLFF.

The chain is built from TRBV19 and TRBJ2-7; no reliable D call. The V end was cut by 0 bases, the J end by 1 base, with 7 bases between. The CDR3 has 14 amino acids. Germline V gene lookup returns CDR1 LNHDA and CDR2 SQIVND (reference sequence). In DNA form, the CDR3 reads TGTGCCAGTAGTATAGAACTGAGTTCCTACGAGCAGTACTTC. It specifies CASSIELSSYEQYF.

This clone was found a few times. This sequence joins TRBV5-5 and TRBJ2-3; perhaps TRBD1 as D (5 bases). Deletions cut 1 base from V and 4 bases from J, with 7 bases between. Germline V lookup: CDR1 SGHKS, CDR2 YYEKEE (reference sequence). CDR3 length: 13 amino acids. The CDR3 DNA follows: TGTGCCAGCAGCTTGCAGGGCCCAGATACGCAGTATTTT. Translating gives CASSLQGPDTQYF.

The V and J genes are TRBV5-4 and TRBJ2-1, with D maybe TRBD2 (6 bases). The CDR3 has 15 residues. Per the germline V gene, CDR1 is SGHNT and CDR2 is YYREEE (reference sequence). Trimming pared 3 bases from V and 2 bases from J, leaving 12 bases between. This chain's CDR3 is CASSSERGAYNEQFF. For the CDR3, the DNA is TGTGCCAGCAGCTCCGAGCGCGGGGCCTACAATGAGCAGTTCTTC.

This rearrangement joins TRBV30 to TRBJ2-1, with 15 positions matching TRBD2. This CDR3 is 15 amino acids long. The V gene end was trimmed by 3 bases and the J gene end by 12 bases; junction bases not matched to a gene: 9. The V gene's germline CDR1 is GTSNPN and CDR2 SVGIG (reference sequence). The CDR3 coding sequence is TGTGCCTGGAGCGTAGGGACTAGCGGGGGGAGTATGCAGTTCTTC. It yields the protein CAWSVGTSGGSMQFF.

V and J are TRBV3-1 (or the pseudogene TRBV3-2) and TRBJ2-7; either TRBD1 or TRBD2 may supply D (6 bases each). Germline CDR1 LGHDT, CDR2 YNNKEL (reference sequence). This CDR3 region has 14 residues. V was shortened by 2 bases and J by 0 bases, with 8 bases between the two germline ends. CDR3 region: CASSQWGASYEQYF. CDR3 bases: TGTGCCAGCAGCCAATGGGGGGCCTCCTACGAGCAGTACTTC.

This clone was seen a single time. The rearrangement joins TRBV10-3 to TRBJ1-1; 8 bases align to TRBD1. Looked up from germline, CDR1 is ENHRY and CDR2 is SYGVKD. With 11 bases clipped from V and 5 bases from J, the junction kept 7 bases outside the gene matches. The CDR3 contains 12 residues. In DNA form, the CDR3 reads TGTGCCGCCCGACAGGGGTTGACTGAAGCTTTCTTT. Its protein is CAARQGLTEAFF.

The V call is TRBV7-2, the J call TRBJ1-4; no firm D call. CDR3 length: 16 residues. Between the trimmed V and J ends, which lost 2 bases and 3 bases, there was a span of 13 bases. Germline CDR1 SGHTA, CDR2 FQGNSA. This chain's CDR3 is CASSLIGGSSNEKLFF. The CDR3 DNA follows: TGTGCCAGCAGCTTAATAGGCGGCTCGTCTAATGAAAAACTGTTTTTT.

The chain is built from TRBV19 and TRBJ1-3; 7 positions agree with TRBD1. Germline lookup yields CDR1 LNHDA and CDR2 SQIVND (reference sequence). The CDR3 covers 14 residues. J lost 2 bases, V lost 5 bases, and 3 bases had no gene match. This chain's CDR3 is CASSSTGAGNTIYF. The CDR3 DNA reads as TGTGCCAGTAGTTCAACAGGGGCTGGAAACACCATATATTTT. Drawing the rest from reference TRBV19 and TRBJ1-3, the complete variable domain is DGGITQSPKYLFRKEGQNVTLSCEQNLNHDAMYWYRQDPGQGLRLIYYSQIVNDFQKGDIAEGYSVSREKKESFPLTVTSAQKNPTAFYLCASSSTGAGNTIYFGEGSWLTVV.

About this clone itself: The junction does not match germline at one end; this may be a read error. The J gene is TRBJ1-1, the V gene TRBV5-8; no clear D gene. Per the germline V gene, CDR1 is SGHTS and CDR2 is YDEGEE. The CDR3 totals 8 residues. DNA for the CDR3: TGTGCCAGCAGGTACAGTGTTTTT. This gives the protein CASRYSVF.

The rearrangement uses TRBV5-6 and TRBJ1-2; D call uncertain. CDR1 and CDR2 (germline): SGHDT, YYEEEE. V lost 8 bases and J 3 bases, leaving 11 bases between the germline ends. The length of the CDR3 is 12 residues. CDR3 sequence (DNA): TGTGCCAGTCGCGGGCTCGACTATGGCTACACCTTC. This sequence encodes CASRGLDYGYTF.

The sample holds one count of this clone. This chain connects TRBV19 to TRBJ1-5; 10 positions agree with TRBD1. Germline lookup yields CDR1 LNHDA and CDR2 SQIVND (reference sequence). Trimming took 3 bases from V and 3 from J; bases not matched to a gene: 5. This CDR3 has 16 residues. The chain's CDR3 is CASSIPDRGLNQPQHF. CDR3 DNA: TGTGCCAGTAGTATCCCCGACAGGGGGCTCAATCAGCCCCAGCATTTT.

The chain carries TRBV11-2 and TRBJ1-5, with D unclear. Germline V lookup: CDR1 SGHAT, CDR2 FQNNGV. The CDR3 length is 13 residues. Trimming left V 1 base short and J 4 bases short, with 5 bases between. The CDR3 DNA reads TGTGCCAGCAGCTTAGCAGGTAATCAGCCCCAGCATTTT. Its translation is CASSLAGNQPQHF.

The chain links TRBV2 to TRBJ2-5, with D possibly being TRBD2 (6 bases). The CDR3 covers 14 residues. Trimming removed 6 bases from V and 1 base from J, with 12 bases in between. The germline V gene encodes CDR1 SNHLY and CDR2 FYNNEI. The chain's CDR3 is CASRASGVQETQYF. CDR3 nucleotide sequence: TGTGCCAGCAGAGCCTCGGGGGTCCAAGAGACCCAGTACTTC.

The chain recombines TRBV27 with TRBJ1-1; no definite D call. Trimming left V 0 bases short and J 2 bases short, with 4 bases between. Germline assignment: CDR1 MNHEY and CDR2 SMNVEV (reference sequence). This CDR3 comprises 13 residues. The DNA for the CDR3 is TGTGCCAGCAGTTTATCTGTCAACACTGAAGCTTTCTTT. Amino acids: CASSLSVNTEAFF.

This chain uses TRBV10-1 with TRBJ1-2; D gene unclear. With 10 bases removed from V and 5 bases from J, the gap between germline ends came to 14 bases. The CDR3 extends over 12 amino acids. CDR1 and CDR2 from the germline V gene are WNHNN and SYGVQD (reference sequence). The CDR3 DNA reads as TGCGCCACCACCGTATGGGGTTATGGCTACACCTTC. Its protein is CATTVWGYGYTF.

V and J are TRBV6-6 and TRBJ2-4; 7 nucleotides match TRBD2. The V and J ends lost 4 bases and 13 bases, in that order; junction bases with no gene match: 13. Germline V CDR1 and CDR2: MNHNY, SVGAGI (reference sequence). This CDR3 spans 14 amino acids. In DNA, the CDR3 is TGTGCCAGCAGTTCGACTTACGGGGGGACCGCGCAGTACTTC. It translates to CASSSTYGGTAQYF.